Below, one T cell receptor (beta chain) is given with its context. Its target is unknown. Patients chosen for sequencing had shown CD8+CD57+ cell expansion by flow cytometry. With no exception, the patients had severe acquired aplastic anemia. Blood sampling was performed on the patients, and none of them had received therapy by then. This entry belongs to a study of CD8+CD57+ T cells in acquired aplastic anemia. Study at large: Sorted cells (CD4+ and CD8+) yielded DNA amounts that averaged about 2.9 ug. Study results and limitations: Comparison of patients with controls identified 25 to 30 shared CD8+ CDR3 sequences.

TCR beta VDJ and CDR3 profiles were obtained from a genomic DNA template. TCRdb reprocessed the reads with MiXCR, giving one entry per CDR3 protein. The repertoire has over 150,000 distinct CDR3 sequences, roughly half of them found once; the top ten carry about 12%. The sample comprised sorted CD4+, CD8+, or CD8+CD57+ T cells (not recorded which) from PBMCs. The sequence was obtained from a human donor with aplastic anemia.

CDR3 in amino acids: CAGESSYEQYF. CDR3 coding DNA: TGCGCCGGCGAGAGCTCCTACGAGCAGTACTTC. This chain links TRBV5-1 with TRBJ2-7; unclear D gene. V dropped 10 bases and J dropped 0 bases, with 8 bases sitting between them. The CDR3 extends over 11 amino acids. Germline-derived CDR1 and CDR2 are SGHRS and YFSETQ.